This is a list of T cell receptor beta chains from one sample in a study of OX40 agonist ivuxolimab in advanced cancers. This table comes from immunoSEQ multiplex PCR, and its TCRdb copy is limited to in-frame clones, with some not included. This table has roughly 66,000 clones, 83% appearing once. The specimen comprised CD4+ or CD8+ T cells sorted from blood, sampled in a trial of the OX40 agonist ivuxolimab. The origin of the receptors is an adult with an advanced solid tumor such as melanoma, head and neck, liver or kidney cancer. The CDR3 runs from the conserved cysteine through the conserved F or W. A D gene is named only where the DNA matches it firmly.

v_call,d_call,cdr3_aa
TRBV18,TRBD1,CASSPGTGGGEKLFF
TRBV30,TRBD1,CASLPPGQGRNEQFF
TRBV18,TRBD1,CASSPTRDRGDYGYTF
TRBV19,NA,CASSINSQETQYF
TRBV5-1,NA,CASSSEVITEAFF
TRBV19,NA,CASSARDKAGELFF
TRBV19,NA,CASTTAGKEKLFF
TRBV21-1,NA,CASSKSGTGYYEQYF
TRBV25-1,NA,CASSEVHTGNTIYF
TRBV7-2,TRBD2,CASSLGGSTSEQYF
TRBV6-6,NA,CASSYTGVSEAFF
TRBV29-1,TRBD2,CSVEGIAGPGGGTDTQYF
TRBV19,TRBD2,CASKTSASTGELFF
TRBV7-9,NA,CASSLLLIGELFF
TRBV14,NA,CASSQEREQYF
TRBV30,TRBD2,CAYGGGLAVTGELFF
TRBV6-5,NA,CASSRTAGASYEQYF